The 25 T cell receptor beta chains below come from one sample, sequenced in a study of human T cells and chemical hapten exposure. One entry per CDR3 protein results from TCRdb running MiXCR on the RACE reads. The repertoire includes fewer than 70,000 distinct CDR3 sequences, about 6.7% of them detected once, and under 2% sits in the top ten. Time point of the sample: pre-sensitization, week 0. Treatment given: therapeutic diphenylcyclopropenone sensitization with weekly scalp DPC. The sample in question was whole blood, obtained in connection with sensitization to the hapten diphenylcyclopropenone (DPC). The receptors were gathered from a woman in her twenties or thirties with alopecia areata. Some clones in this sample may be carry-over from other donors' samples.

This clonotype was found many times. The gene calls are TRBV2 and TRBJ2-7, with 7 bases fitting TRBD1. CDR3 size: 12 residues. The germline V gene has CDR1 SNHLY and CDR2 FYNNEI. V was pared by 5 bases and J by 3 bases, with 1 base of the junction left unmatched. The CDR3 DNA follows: TGTGCCAGCAGTAGGGACAGCTACGAGCAGTACTTC. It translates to CASSRDSYEQYF.

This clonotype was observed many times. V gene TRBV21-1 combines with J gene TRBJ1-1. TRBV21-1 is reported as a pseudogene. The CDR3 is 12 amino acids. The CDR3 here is CAIRAPNTEAFF. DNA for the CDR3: TGTGCCATCAGGGCTCCCAACACTGAAGCTTTCTTT.

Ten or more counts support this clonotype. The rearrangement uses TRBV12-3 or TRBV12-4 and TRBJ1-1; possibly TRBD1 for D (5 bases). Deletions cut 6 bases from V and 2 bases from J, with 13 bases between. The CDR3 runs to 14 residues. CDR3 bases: TGTGCCAGCAGCCTGTTCGGGGCAAACACTGAAGCTTTCTTT. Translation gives CASSLFGANTEAFF.

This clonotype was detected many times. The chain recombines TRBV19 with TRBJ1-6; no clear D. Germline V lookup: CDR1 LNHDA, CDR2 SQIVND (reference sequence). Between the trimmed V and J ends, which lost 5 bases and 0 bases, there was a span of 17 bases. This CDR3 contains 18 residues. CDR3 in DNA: TGTGCCAGTAGTTGGTGGGCAGGAAGGAGCTCCTATAATTCACCCCTCCACTTT. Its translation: CASSWWAGRSSYNSPLHF.

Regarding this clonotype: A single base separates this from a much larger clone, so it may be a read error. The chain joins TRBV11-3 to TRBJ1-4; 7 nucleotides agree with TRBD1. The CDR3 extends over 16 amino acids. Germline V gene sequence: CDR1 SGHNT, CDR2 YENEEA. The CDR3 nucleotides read TGTTCCAGCAGCTTAATTATGGCGGGACAGTGTGAAAAACTGTTTTTT. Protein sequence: CSSSLIMAGQCEKLFF.

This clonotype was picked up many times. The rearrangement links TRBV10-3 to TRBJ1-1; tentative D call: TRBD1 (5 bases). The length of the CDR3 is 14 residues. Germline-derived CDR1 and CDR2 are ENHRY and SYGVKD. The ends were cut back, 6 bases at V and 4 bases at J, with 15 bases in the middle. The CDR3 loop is CAIRVDSGGTEAFF. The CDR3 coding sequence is TGTGCCATCAGGGTAGACAGCGGAGGCACTGAAGCTTTCTTT.

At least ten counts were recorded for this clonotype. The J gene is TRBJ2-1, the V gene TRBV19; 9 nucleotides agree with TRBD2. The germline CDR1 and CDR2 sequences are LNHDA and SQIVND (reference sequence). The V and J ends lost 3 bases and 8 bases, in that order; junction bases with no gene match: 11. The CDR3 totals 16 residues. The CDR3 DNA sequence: TGTGCCAGTAGTATGGGTCTGGCGGGGGGGCTGCATGAGCAGTTCTTC. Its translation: CASSMGLAGGLHEQFF. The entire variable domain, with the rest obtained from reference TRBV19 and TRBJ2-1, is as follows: DGGITQSPKYLFRKEGQNVTLSCEQNLNHDAMYWYRQDPGQGLRLIYYSQIVNDFQKGDIAEGYSVSREKKESFPLTVTSAQKNPTAFYLCASSMGLAGGLHEQFFGPGTRLTVL.

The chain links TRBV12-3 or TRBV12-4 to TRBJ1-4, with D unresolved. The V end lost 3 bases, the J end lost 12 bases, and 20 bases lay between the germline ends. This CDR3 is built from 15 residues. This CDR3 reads CASSFLLASNAELFF. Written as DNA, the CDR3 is TGTGCCAGCAGTTTCCTCCTGGCCTCAAATGCGGAACTGTTTTTT.

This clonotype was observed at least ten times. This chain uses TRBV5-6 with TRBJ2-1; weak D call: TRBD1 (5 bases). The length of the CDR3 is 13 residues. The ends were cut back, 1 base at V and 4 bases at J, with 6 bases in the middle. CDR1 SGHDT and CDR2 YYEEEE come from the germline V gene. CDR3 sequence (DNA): TGTGCCAGCAGCTTGTCAGGGTACAATGAGCAGTTCTTC. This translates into CASSLSGYNEQFF. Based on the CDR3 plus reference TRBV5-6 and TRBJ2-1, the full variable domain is DAGVTQSPTHLIKTRGQQVTLRCSPKSGHDTVSWYQQALGQGPQFIFQYYEEEERQRGNFPDRFSGHQFPNYSSELNVNALLLGDSALYLCASSLSGYNEQFFGPGTRLTVL.

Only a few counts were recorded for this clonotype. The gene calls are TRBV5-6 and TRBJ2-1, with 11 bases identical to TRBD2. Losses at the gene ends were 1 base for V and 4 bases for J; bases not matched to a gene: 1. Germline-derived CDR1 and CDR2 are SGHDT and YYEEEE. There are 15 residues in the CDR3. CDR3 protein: CASSLLAGGYNEQFF. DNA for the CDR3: TGTGCCAGCAGCTTGCTAGCGGGGGGATACAATGAGCAGTTCTTC. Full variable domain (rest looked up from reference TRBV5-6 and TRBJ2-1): DAGVTQSPTHLIKTRGQQVTLRCSPKSGHDTVSWYQQALGQGPQFIFQYYEEEERQRGNFPDRFSGHQFPNYSSELNVNALLLGDSALYLCASSLLAGGYNEQFFGPGTRLTVL.

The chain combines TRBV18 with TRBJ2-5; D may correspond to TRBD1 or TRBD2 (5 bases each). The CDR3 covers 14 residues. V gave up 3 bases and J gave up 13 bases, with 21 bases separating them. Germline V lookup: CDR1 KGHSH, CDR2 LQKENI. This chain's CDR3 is CASSPPGTPEQSYF. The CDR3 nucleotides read TGTGCCAGCTCACCTCCCGGGACGCCGGAACAATCGTACTTC.

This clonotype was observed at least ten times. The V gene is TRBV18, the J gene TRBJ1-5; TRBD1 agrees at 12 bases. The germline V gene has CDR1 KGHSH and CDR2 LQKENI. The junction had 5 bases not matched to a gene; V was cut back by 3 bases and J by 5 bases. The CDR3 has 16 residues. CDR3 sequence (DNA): TGTGCCAGCTCACCGGGGACAGGGGGCCTCGATCAGCCCCAGCATTTT. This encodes CASSPGTGGLDQPQHF.

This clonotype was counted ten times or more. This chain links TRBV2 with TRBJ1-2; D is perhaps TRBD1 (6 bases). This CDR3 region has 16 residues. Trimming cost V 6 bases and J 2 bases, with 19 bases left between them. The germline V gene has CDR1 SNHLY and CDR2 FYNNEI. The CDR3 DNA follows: TGTGCCAGCAGCCGAGAAACAGGGCGTAACAACTATGGCTACACCTTC. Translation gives CASSRETGRNNYGYTF.

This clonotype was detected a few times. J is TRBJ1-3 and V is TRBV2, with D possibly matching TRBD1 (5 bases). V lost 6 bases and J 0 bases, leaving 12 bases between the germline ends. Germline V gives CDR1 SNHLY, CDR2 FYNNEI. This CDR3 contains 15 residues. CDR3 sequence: CASSSDGHSGNTIYF. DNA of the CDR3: TGTGCCAGCAGCTCGGACGGACACTCTGGAAACACCATATATTTT. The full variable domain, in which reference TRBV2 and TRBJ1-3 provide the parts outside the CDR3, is EPEVTQTPSHQVTQMGQEVILRCVPISNHLYFYWYRQILGQKVEFLVSFYNNEISEKSEIFDDQFSVERPDGSNFTLKIRSTKLEDSAMYFCASSSDGHSGNTIYFGEGSWLTVV.

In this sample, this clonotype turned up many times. This chain's CDR3 is CASSLGVRPNTDTQYF. For the CDR3, the DNA is TGCGCCAGCAGCTTGGGGGTCCGGCCCAACACAGATACGCAGTATTTT. The V and J genes are TRBV5-1 and TRBJ2-3, with D unclear. From germline, CDR1 is SGHRS and CDR2 YFSETQ. The V and J ends lost 0 bases and 2 bases respectively, with 13 bases between them. The CDR3 sequence is 16 residues long.

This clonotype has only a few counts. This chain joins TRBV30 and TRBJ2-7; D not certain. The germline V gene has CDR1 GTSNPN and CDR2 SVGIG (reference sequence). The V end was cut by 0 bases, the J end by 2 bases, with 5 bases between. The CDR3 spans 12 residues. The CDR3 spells CAWSVGPYEQYF. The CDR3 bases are TGTGCCTGGAGTGTGGGTCCCTACGAGCAGTACTTC.

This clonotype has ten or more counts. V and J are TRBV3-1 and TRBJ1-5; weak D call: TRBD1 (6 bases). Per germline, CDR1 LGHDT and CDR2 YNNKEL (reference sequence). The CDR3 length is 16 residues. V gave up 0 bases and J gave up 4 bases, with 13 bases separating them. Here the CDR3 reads CASSQDRGDRNQPQHF. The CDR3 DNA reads TGTGCCAGCAGCCAAGATAGGGGGGATCGGAATCAGCCCCAGCATTTT.

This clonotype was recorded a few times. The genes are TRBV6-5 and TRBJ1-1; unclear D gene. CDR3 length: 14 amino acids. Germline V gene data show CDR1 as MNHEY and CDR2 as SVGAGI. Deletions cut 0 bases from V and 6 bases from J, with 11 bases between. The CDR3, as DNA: TGTGCCAGCAGTTACTCTGTGACAAACTCTGAAGCTTTCTTT. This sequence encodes CASSYSVTNSEAFF.

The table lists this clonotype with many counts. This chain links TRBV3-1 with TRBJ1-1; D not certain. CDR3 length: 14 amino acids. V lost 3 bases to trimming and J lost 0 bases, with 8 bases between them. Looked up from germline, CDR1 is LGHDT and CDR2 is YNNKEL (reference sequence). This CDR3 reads CASSQMVMNTEAFF. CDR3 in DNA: TGTGCCAGCAGCCAGATGGTCATGAACACTGAAGCTTTCTTT.

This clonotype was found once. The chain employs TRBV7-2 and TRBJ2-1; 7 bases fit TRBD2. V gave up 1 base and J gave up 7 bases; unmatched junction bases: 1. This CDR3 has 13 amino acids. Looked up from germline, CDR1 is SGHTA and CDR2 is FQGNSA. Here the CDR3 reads CTSSLGLANEQFF. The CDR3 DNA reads TGTACCAGCAGCTTAGGACTAGCTAATGAGCAGTTCTTC.

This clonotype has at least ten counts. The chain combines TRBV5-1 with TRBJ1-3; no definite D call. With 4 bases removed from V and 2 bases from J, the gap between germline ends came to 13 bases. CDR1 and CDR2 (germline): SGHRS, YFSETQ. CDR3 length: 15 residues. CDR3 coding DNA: TGCGCCAGCAGCCCATGGGGAGGGCCTGGAAACACCATATATTTT. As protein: CASSPWGGPGNTIYF.

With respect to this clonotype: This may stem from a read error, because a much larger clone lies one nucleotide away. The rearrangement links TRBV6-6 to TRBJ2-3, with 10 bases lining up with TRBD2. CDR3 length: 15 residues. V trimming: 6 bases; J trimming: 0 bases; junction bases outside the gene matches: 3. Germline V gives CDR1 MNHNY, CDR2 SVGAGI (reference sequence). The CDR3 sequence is CASRNSGGSTDTQYF. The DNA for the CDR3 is TGTGCCAGCAGGAATAGCGGGGGGAGCACAGATACGCAGTATTTT.

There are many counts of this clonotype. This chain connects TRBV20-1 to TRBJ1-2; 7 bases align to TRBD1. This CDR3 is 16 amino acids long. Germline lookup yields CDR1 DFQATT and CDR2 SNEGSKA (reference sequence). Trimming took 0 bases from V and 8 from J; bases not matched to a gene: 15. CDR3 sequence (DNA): TGCAGTGCTAGAGACAATCGACAGGGAGATAATGTGGGCTACACCTTC. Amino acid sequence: CSARDNRQGDNVGYTF.

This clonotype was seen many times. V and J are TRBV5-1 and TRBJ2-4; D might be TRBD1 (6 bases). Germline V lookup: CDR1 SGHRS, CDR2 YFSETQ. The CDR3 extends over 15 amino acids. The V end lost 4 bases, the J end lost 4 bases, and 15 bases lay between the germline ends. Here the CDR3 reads CASSPTGDTKNIQYF. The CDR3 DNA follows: TGCGCCAGCAGCCCGACAGGTGATACAAAAAACATTCAGTACTTC.

CDR3 bases: TGTGCCAGCAGTTCCGGGGACAGGGGATCTGGCTATGGCTACACCTTC. Translated, it gives CASSSGDRGSGYGYTF. The gene calls are TRBV6-2 or TRBV6-3 and TRBJ1-2; 10 bases fit TRBD1. Germline CDR1 and CDR2: MNHEY and SVGEGT. This CDR3 is built from 16 residues. V dropped 4 bases and J dropped 4; count of bases not matched to a gene: 9.